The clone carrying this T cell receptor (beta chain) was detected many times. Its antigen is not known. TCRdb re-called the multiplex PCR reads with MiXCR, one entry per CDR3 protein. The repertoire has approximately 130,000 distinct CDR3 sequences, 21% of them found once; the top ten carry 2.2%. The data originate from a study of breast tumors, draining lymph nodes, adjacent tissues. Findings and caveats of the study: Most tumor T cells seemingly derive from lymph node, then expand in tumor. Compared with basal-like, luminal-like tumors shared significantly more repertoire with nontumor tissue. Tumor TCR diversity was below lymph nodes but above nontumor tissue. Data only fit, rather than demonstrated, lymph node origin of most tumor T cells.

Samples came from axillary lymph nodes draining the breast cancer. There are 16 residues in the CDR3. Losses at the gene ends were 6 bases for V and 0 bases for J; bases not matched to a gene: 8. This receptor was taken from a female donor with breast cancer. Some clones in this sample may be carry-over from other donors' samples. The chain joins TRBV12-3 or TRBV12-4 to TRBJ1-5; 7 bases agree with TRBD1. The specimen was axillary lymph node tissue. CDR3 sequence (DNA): TGTGCCAGCAGCCCGACAGGGTCCTATAGCAATCAGCCCCAGCATTTT. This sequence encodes CASSPTGSYSNQPQHF.